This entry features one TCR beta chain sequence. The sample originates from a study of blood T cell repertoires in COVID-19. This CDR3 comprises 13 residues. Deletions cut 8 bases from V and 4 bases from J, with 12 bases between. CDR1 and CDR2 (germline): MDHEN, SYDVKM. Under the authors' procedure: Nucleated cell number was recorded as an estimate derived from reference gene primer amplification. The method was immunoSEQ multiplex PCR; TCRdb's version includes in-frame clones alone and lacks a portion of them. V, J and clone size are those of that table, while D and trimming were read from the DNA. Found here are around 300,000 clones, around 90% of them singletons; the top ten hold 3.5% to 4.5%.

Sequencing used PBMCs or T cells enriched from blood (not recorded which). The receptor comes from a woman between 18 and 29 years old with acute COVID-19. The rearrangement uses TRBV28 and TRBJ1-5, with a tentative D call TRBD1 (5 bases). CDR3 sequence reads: CASGGAGNQPQHF. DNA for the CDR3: TGTGCCAGCGGAGGGGCCGGAAATCAGCCCCAGCATTTT.